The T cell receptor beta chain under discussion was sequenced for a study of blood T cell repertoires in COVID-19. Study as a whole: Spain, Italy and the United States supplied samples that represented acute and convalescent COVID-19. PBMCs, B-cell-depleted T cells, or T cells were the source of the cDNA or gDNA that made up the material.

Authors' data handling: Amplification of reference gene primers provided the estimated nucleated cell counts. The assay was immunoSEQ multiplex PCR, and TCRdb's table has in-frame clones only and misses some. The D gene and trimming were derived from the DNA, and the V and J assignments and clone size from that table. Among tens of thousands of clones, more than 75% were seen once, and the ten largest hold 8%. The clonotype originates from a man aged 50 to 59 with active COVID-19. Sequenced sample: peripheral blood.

The CDR3 region is CASSSSGGVGNTIYF. CDR3 nucleotide sequence: TGTGCCAGCAGCTCTTCTGGGGGGGTTGGAAACACCATATATTTT. The chain has TRBV7-2 and TRBJ1-3, with TRBD1 as a possible D gene (5 bases). The CDR3 has 15 residues. The germline V and J ends were trimmed by 4 bases and 3 bases, with 13 bases remaining between them. Germline assignment: CDR1 SGHTA and CDR2 FQGNSA.